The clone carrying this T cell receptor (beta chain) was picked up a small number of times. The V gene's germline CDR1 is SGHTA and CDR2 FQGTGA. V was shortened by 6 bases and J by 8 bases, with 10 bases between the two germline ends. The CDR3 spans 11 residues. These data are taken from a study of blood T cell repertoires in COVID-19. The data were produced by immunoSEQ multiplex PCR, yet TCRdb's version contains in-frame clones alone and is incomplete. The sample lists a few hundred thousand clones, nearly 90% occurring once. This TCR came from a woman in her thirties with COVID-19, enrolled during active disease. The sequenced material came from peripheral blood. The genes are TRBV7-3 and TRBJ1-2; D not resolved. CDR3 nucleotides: TGTGCCAGCAGTTCCGGCGGGGGCTACACCTTC. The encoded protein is CASSSGGGYTF.